These 27 T cell receptor beta chains share one sample of origin, sequenced in a study of OX40 agonist ivuxolimab in advanced cancers. Libraries were prepared by immunoSEQ multiplex PCR; TCRdb keeps only in-frame clonotypes and omits some of them. The sample has 77,000 or so clones, roughly 90% seen once. Sample: CD4+ or CD8+ T cells sorted from blood, taken in a trial of the OX40 agonist ivuxolimab. These receptors all come from an adult with an advanced solid tumor such as melanoma, head and neck, liver or kidney cancer.

The chain employs TRBV5-1 and TRBJ2-7, with TRBD1 identical over 10 bases. This CDR3 contains 16 residues. Germline V gene data show CDR1 as SGHRS and CDR2 as YFSETQ. V trimming: 4 bases; J trimming: 4 bases; junction bases outside the gene matches: 11. This CDR3 is CASSLFPGQGMYEQYF. In DNA, the CDR3 is TGCGCCAGCAGCCTGTTTCCGGGACAGGGGATGTACGAGCAGTACTTC.

This clone was seen more than once but under ten times. The rearrangement uses TRBV5-1 and TRBJ2-1; 10 nucleotides line up with TRBD2. Germline assignment: CDR1 SGHRS and CDR2 YFSETQ. CDR3 length: 16 amino acids. The V and J ends lost 4 bases and 7 bases, in that order; junction bases with no gene match: 11. This CDR3 is CASSERTAGGQNEQFF. The CDR3 nucleotides are TGCGCCAGCAGCGAACGGACAGCGGGGGGGCAAAATGAGCAGTTCTTC.

The chain joins TRBV28 to TRBJ2-5; 10 nucleotides align to TRBD1. In germline, CDR1 is MDHEN, CDR2 SYDVKM. V trimming: 6 bases; J trimming: 1 base; junction bases outside the gene matches: 5. The CDR3 is 15 residues long. The CDR3 DNA sequence: TGTGCCAGCAGGTTCCGGGACAGGGGCCAAGAGACCCAGTACTTC. Amino acid sequence: CASRFRDRGQETQYF.

This clone came up once. This rearrangement joins TRBV27 to TRBJ2-7; TRBD1 matches at 10 bases. V gave up 4 bases and J gave up 5 bases; unmatched junction bases: 2. There are 13 residues in the CDR3. Germline V gives CDR1 MNHEY, CDR2 SMNVEV (reference sequence). The CDR3 nucleotides read TGTGCCAGCAGTTCCGGGACAGGGGACGAGCAGTACTTC. Amino acids: CASSSGTGDEQYF.

The genes are TRBV9 and TRBJ1-3; D is unclear. The CDR3 totals 13 residues. V was cut by 0 bases and J by 5 bases, with 6 bases left in between. CDR1 and CDR2 (germline): SGDLS, YYNGEE. In DNA, the CDR3 is TGTGCCAGCAGCGTAGGGGAGAGAAACACCATATATTTT. It translates to CASSVGERNTIYF.

The V and J genes are TRBV30 and TRBJ2-3; perhaps TRBD2 as D (6 bases). The CDR3 totals 13 residues. V dropped 2 bases and J dropped 8 bases, with 14 bases sitting between them. CDR1 is GTSNPN and CDR2 is SVGIG in the germline V gene (reference sequence). The CDR3 is CAWSLPGLSTQYF. In nucleotides, the CDR3 is TGTGCCTGGAGTCTCCCCGGACTATCTACGCAGTATTTT.

The chain's CDR3 is CASSPGGGRAGELFF. DNA of the CDR3: TGTGCCAGCAGCCCCGGGGGCGGGAGGGCCGGGGAGCTGTTTTTT. The chain joins TRBV7-3 to TRBJ2-2, with 9 bases aligning to TRBD2. The trim removed 5 bases at V and 6 bases at J, leaving 7 bases unmatched. CDR3 length: 15 residues. Germline V CDR1 and CDR2: SGHTA, FQGTGA.

This chain uses TRBV7-2 with TRBJ2-3, with a weak D call TRBD2 (6 bases). The CDR3 has 14 amino acids. Trimming pared 1 base from V and 6 bases from J, leaving 11 bases between. CDR1 is SGHTA, CDR2 FQGNSA, per germline. This CDR3 is CASSLGLVRDTQYF. The CDR3 DNA reads TGTGCCAGCAGCTTAGGACTAGTTAGGGATACGCAGTATTTT.

Turning to this clone: Other DNA sequences of this sample code for an identical CDR3. The chain links TRBV5-1 to TRBJ1-5; no reliable D call. The V end was cut by 1 base, the J end by 4 bases, with 6 bases between. Germline-derived CDR1 and CDR2 are SGHRS and YFSETQ. CDR3 length: 13 amino acids. CDR3 DNA sequence: TGCGCCAGCAGCTTGACGGGAAATCAGCCCCAGCATTTT. Its translation: CASSLTGNQPQHF.

The rearrangement links TRBV4-1 to TRBJ2-7, with D unclear. The CDR3 runs to 17 residues. The ends were cut back, 1 base at V and 5 bases at J, with 21 bases in the middle. Germline lookup yields CDR1 MGHRA and CDR2 YSYEKL. In DNA form, the CDR3 reads TGCGCCAGCAGCCAAGCCCCACCGTCTACGGGCGGTAACGAGCAGTACTTC. Protein sequence: CASSQAPPSTGGNEQYF.

The J gene is TRBJ2-3, the V gene TRBV28, with 14 bases fitting TRBD2. With V trimmed by 4 bases and J by 0 bases, 6 bases remained unmatched. Germline lookup yields CDR1 MDHEN and CDR2 SYDVKM. The CDR3 consists of 18 residues. CDR3: CASSSPGTSGSSTDTQYF. In DNA, the CDR3 is TGTGCCAGCAGTTCCCCGGGGACTAGCGGGAGTAGCACAGATACGCAGTATTTT. Based on the CDR3 plus reference TRBV28 and TRBJ2-3, the full variable domain is DVKVTQSSRYLVKRTGEKVFLECVQDMDHENMFWYRQDPGLGLRLIYFSYDVKMKEKGDIPEGYSVSREKKERFSLILESASTNQTSMYLCASSSPGTSGSSTDTQYFGPGTRLTVL.

This chain links TRBV5-1 with TRBJ2-7, with D maybe TRBD1 (5 bases). V was pared by 1 base and J by 6 bases, with 11 bases between. The CDR3 extends over 13 amino acids. Germline CDR1 and CDR2: SGHRS and YFSETQ. The CDR3 DNA follows: TGCGCCAGCAGCTTGAGTGAAGGGGCCGAGCAGTACTTC. As protein: CASSLSEGAEQYF. Full variable domain (rest looked up from reference TRBV5-1 and TRBJ2-7): KAGVTQTPRYLIKTRGQQVTLSCSPISGHRSVSWYQQTPGQGLQFLFEYFSETQRNKGNFPGRFSGRQFSNSRSEMNVSTLELGDSALYLCASSLSEGAEQYFGPGTRLTVT.

The chain has TRBV9 and TRBJ1-1; 7 positions agree with TRBD1. The CDR3 consists of 16 residues. The V gene's germline CDR1 is SGDLS and CDR2 YYNGEE. Trimming removed 0 bases from V and 0 bases from J; junction bases left unmatched: 5. CDR3 sequence: CASSVGQGGMNTEAFF. In DNA form, the CDR3 reads TGTGCCAGCAGCGTAGGGCAGGGGGGTATGAACACTGAAGCTTTCTTT.

The V call is TRBV10-2, the J call TRBJ1-5; D is uncertain. This CDR3 region has 13 residues. Trimming removed 5 bases from V and 4 bases from J, with 9 bases in between. Germline V lookup: CDR1 WSHSY, CDR2 SAAADI. The CDR3 DNA reads as TGCGCCAGCAGTACACAGCTAAATCAGCCCCAGCATTTT. Amino acids: CASSTQLNQPQHF.

The chain is built from TRBV18 and TRBJ2-5; 8 positions match TRBD2. The CDR3 is 11 residues long. Germline V gene lookup returns CDR1 KGHSH and CDR2 LQKENI. The chain's CDR3 is CAAGGQETQYF. CDR3 bases: TGTGCGGCGGGGGGTCAGGAGACCCAGTACTTC.

The V and J genes are TRBV28 and TRBJ2-1; maybe TRBD1 (6 bases). The CDR3 is made up of 16 amino acids. The germline CDR1 and CDR2 sequences are MDHEN and SYDVKM. The germline V and J ends were trimmed by 3 bases and 7 bases, with 19 bases remaining between them. Here the CDR3 DNA reads TGTGCCAGCAGTTTGGCCGGGACACAAGGGGTGAATGAGCAGTTCTTC. Residues: CASSLAGTQGVNEQFF.

CDR3 residues: CASSLEGGISGELFF. The CDR3 DNA reads as TGTGCCAGCAGCTTGGAGGGCGGGATAAGCGGGGAGCTGTTTTTT. V is TRBV5-5 and J is TRBJ2-2, with D possibly TRBD2 on 6 matching bases. CDR1 is SGHKS and CDR2 is YYEKEE in the germline V gene (reference sequence). CDR3 length: 15 residues. The ends were cut back, 0 bases at V and 7 bases at J, with 13 bases in the middle. Looking up the rest from reference TRBV5-5 and TRBJ2-2 gives the full variable domain: DAGVTQSPTHLIKTRGQQVTLRCSPISGHKSVSWYQQVLGQGPQFIFQYYEKEERGRGNFPDRFSARQFPNYSSELNVNALLLGDSALYLCASSLEGGISGELFFGEGSRLTVL.

The J gene is TRBJ2-4, the V gene TRBV13; 10 bases map to TRBD1. With V trimmed by 3 bases and J by 4 bases, 3 bases remained unmatched. Looked up from germline, CDR1 is PRHDT and CDR2 is FYEKMQ (reference sequence). The CDR3 sequence is 15 residues long. CDR3 loop: CASSLTGGGKNIQYF. The CDR3 nucleotides are TGTGCCAGCAGCTTGACAGGGGGCGGTAAAAACATTCAGTACTTC.

The chain has TRBV5-6 and TRBJ1-2, with D tentatively TRBD1 (6 bases). Germline CDR1 reads SGHDT; CDR2 reads YYEEEE. The CDR3 totals 14 residues. Trimming pared 4 bases from V and 7 bases from J, leaving 17 bases between. The CDR3 coding sequence is TGTGCCAGCAGCCGACAGGTTACCGCGAGTGGCTACACCTTC. Translating gives CASSRQVTASGYTF.

This clone was found a few times. Here the CDR3 DNA reads TGTGCCAGCAGTTCTGGGAACTCCTATAATTCACCCCTCCACTTT. As protein: CASSSGNSYNSPLHF. The rearrangement uses TRBV27 and TRBJ1-6; D uncertain. Germline CDR1 reads MNHEY; CDR2 reads SMNVEV (reference sequence). Trimming took off 4 bases at V and 0 bases at J, with 7 bases between the two ends. CDR3 length: 15 residues.

This chain connects TRBV9 to TRBJ1-5, with unresolved D. CDR1 and CDR2 (germline): SGDLS, YYNGEE. Deletions cut 4 bases from V and 6 bases from J, with 8 bases between. This CDR3 region has 12 residues. The DNA of the CDR3 is TGTGCCAGCAGCAATGGAGGTCAGCCCCAGCATTTT. This translates into CASSNGGQPQHF.

The J gene is TRBJ1-2, the V gene TRBV5-1; tentative D call: TRBD1 (5 bases). The germline V gene encodes CDR1 SGHRS and CDR2 YFSETQ. Trimming took off 0 bases at V and 1 base at J, with 7 bases between the two ends. CDR3 length: 14 residues. The CDR3 DNA reads TGCGCCAGCAGCTTGGACGGGGGTAACTATGGCTACACCTTC. This codes for CASSLDGGNYGYTF.

The J gene is TRBJ1-4, the V gene TRBV4-1; the D gene is possibly TRBD1 (6 bases). Germline lookup yields CDR1 MGHRA and CDR2 YSYEKL. The CDR3 has 18 residues. With 4 bases removed from V and 1 base from J, the gap between germline ends came to 19 bases. In DNA, the CDR3 is TGCGCCAGCAGCCTCCCCAGGGGAGTTTTCAAAACTAATGAAAAACTGTTTTTT. It encodes CASSLPRGVFKTNEKLFF.

The genes are TRBV5-1 and TRBJ2-1; 9 bases fit TRBD1. V trimming: 3 bases; J trimming: 5 bases; junction bases outside the gene matches: 9. This CDR3 spans 16 amino acids. Germline loops: CDR1 SGHRS, CDR2 YFSETQ. CDR3 in amino acids: CASSSHDRDRDNEQFF. In nucleotides, the CDR3 is TGCGCCAGCAGCTCCCACGACCGGGACAGGGACAATGAGCAGTTCTTC.

The chain joins TRBV29-1 to TRBJ1-1; D unresolved. CDR3 length: 10 amino acids. Trimming removed 4 bases from V and 5 bases from J, with 5 bases in between. Germline V CDR1 and CDR2: SQVTM, ANQGSEA. The CDR3 DNA sequence: TGCAGCGTTGCCGGGACTGAAGCTTTCTTT. Protein: CSVAGTEAFF.

CDR3 sequence (DNA): TGTGCCAGTAGTATAGTACAGGGGGCGCGAGCTCAGCCCCAGCATTTT. The encoded protein is CASSIVQGARAQPQHF. The V call is TRBV19, the J call TRBJ1-5; TRBD1 agrees at 9 bases. CDR1 and CDR2 (germline): LNHDA, SQIVND (reference sequence). The length of the CDR3 is 16 residues. Losses at the gene ends were 1 base for V and 6 bases for J; bases not matched to a gene: 7.

The chain couples TRBV5-1 to TRBJ2-1; no definite D call. Germline CDR1 reads SGHRS; CDR2 reads YFSETQ. Trimming took 2 bases from V and 8 from J, leaving 14 bases between them. The CDR3 runs 14 residues. Here the CDR3 reads CASSFSSPKDEQFF. The CDR3 DNA sequence: TGCGCCAGCAGCTTCAGTAGTCCTAAGGATGAGCAGTTCTTC.